The rows below give T cell receptor beta chains drawn from one sample of a study of shared clonotypes between healthy human individuals. Clones were read by immunoSEQ multiplex PCR, and TCRdb kept only the in-frame ones, dropping some. This sample has about 1 million clones, with around four fifths found just once. The material sequenced was memory CD4+ T cells sorted from blood. These receptors were taken from a man younger than 35 in good health. CDR3s include the opening cysteine and the closing phenylalanine or tryptophan. The D gene is left open where the match is weak. Size is stated for part of the rows, as once, few or many counts, or as a class when the clone is expanded.

abundance: .; j_gene: TRBJ1-2; d_gene: TRBD1; v_gene: TRBV19; CDR3aa: CASSIGGQGNYGYTF; CDR3nt: TGTGCCAGTAGTATTGGCGGACAGGGAAACTATGGCTACACCTTC
abundance: .; j_gene: TRBJ2-3; d_gene: .; v_gene: TRBV7-2; CDR3aa: CASSFRATSIIADTQYF; CDR3nt: TGTGCCAGCAGTTTCCGAGCGACTAGTATTATCGCAGATACGCAGTATTTT
abundance: .; j_gene: TRBJ1-1; d_gene: .; v_gene: TRBV6-6; CDR3aa: CATLDVGGNTEAFF; CDR3nt: TGTGCCACCCTGGACGTTGGGGGTAACACTGAAGCTTTCTTT
abundance: .; j_gene: TRBJ1-6; d_gene: TRBD1; v_gene: TRBV30; CDR3aa: CAWISDRPNSPLHF; CDR3nt: TGTGCCTGGATCTCGGACAGGCCGAATTCACCCCTCCACTTT
abundance: .; j_gene: TRBJ1-2; d_gene: .; v_gene: TRBV5-6; CDR3aa: CASSLMDSYGYGYTF; CDR3nt: TGTGCCAGCAGCTTAATGGACTCCTATGGCTATGGCTACACCTTC
abundance: .; j_gene: TRBJ2-3; d_gene: .; v_gene: TRBV21-1; CDR3aa: CASTGLAGTDTQYF; CDR3nt: TGTGCCAGCACCGGACTAGCAGGCACAGATACGCAGTATTTT
abundance: once; j_gene: TRBJ2-1; d_gene: .; v_gene: TRBV7-9; CDR3aa: CASSLPPGPGSIDEQFF; CDR3nt: TGTGCCAGCAGCTTACCCCCCGGACCCGGTTCCATCGATGAGCAGTTCTTC
abundance: .; j_gene: TRBJ1-4; d_gene: TRBD1; v_gene: TRBV15; CDR3aa: CATSRGRTGLNEKLFF; CDR3nt: TGTGCCACCAGCAGGGGCCGGACAGGACTGAATGAAAAACTGTTTTTT
abundance: .; j_gene: TRBJ1-5; d_gene: TRBD1; v_gene: TRBV28; CDR3aa: CASRQVDRRNQPQHF; CDR3nt: TGTGCCAGCAGGCAGGTGGACAGGCGCAATCAGCCCCAGCATTTT
abundance: .; j_gene: TRBJ2-5; d_gene: .; v_gene: TRBV5-6; CDR3aa: CASSLYAYQETQYF; CDR3nt: TGTGCCAGCAGCTTGTACGCATACCAAGAGACCCAGTACTTC
abundance: .; j_gene: TRBJ1-2; d_gene: TRBD1; v_gene: TRBV12-5; CDR3aa: CASGLGKSGTGLYGYTF; CDR3nt: TGTGCTAGTGGTTTGGGGAAGTCCGGGACAGGGCTCTATGGCTACACCTTC
abundance: .; j_gene: TRBJ2-7; d_gene: TRBD1; v_gene: TRBV28; CDR3aa: CASSPLDRGNSYEQYF; CDR3nt: TGTGCCAGCAGTCCGCTGGACAGGGGGAACTCCTACGAGCAGTACTTC
abundance: .; j_gene: TRBJ1-1; d_gene: .; v_gene: TRBV28; CDR3aa: CASSFLGAGGYAFF; CDR3nt: TGTGCCAGCAGTTTCTTAGGCGCCGGGGGGTATGCTTTCTTT
abundance: .; j_gene: TRBJ2-7; d_gene: .; v_gene: TRBV5-4; CDR3aa: CASSSTVDSSIAEQYF; CDR3nt: TGTGCCAGCAGCTCGACTGTAGACTCCTCCATAGCTGAGCAGTACTTC
abundance: .; j_gene: TRBJ2-7; d_gene: .; v_gene: TRBV29-1; CDR3aa: CSVERGMDEQYF; CDR3nt: TGCAGCGTTGAAAGGGGCATGGACGAGCAGTACTTC
abundance: .; j_gene: TRBJ2-4; d_gene: TRBD1; v_gene: TRBV11-2; CDR3aa: CASSLGTGDIQYF; CDR3nt: TGTGCCAGCAGCTTAGGGACAGGGGACATTCAGTACTTC
abundance: .; j_gene: TRBJ2-7; d_gene: TRBD1; v_gene: TRBV10-3; CDR3aa: CASVTGTGAYEQYF; CDR3nt: TGTGCCAGCGTCACCGGGACAGGTGCCTACGAGCAGTACTTC
abundance: once; j_gene: TRBJ2-7; d_gene: .; v_gene: TRBV1; CDR3aa: CTSSQPESRANPYEQYF; CDR3nt: TGCACCAGCAGCCAACCGGAATCACGGGCCAACCCCTACGAGCAGTACTTC
abundance: once; j_gene: TRBJ1-1; d_gene: .; v_gene: TRBV5-5; CDR3aa: CASSLRGGGTEAFF; CDR3nt: TGTGCCAGCAGCTTGCGGGGAGGGGGCACTGAAGCTTTCTTT
abundance: .; j_gene: TRBJ2-3; d_gene: .; v_gene: TRBV4-3; CDR3aa: CASSVGTVGTDTQYF; CDR3nt: TGCGCCAGCAGTGTCGGGACGGTTGGCACAGATACGCAGTATTTT
abundance: .; j_gene: TRBJ2-7; d_gene: .; v_gene: TRBV6-5; CDR3aa: CASSYKGISYEQYF; CDR3nt: TGTGCCAGCAGCTATAAAGGGATCTCCTACGAGCAGTACTTC
abundance: .; j_gene: TRBJ2-3; d_gene: .; v_gene: TRBV5-6; CDR3aa: CASSLTPLTQYF; CDR3nt: TGTGCCAGCAGCTTAACCCCACTTACGCAGTATTTT
abundance: few; j_gene: TRBJ1-6; d_gene: TRBD1; v_gene: TRBV4-1; CDR3aa: CASSQDDRAHSPLHF; CDR3nt: TGCGCCAGCAGCCAAGATGACAGGGCACATTCACCCCTCCACTTT
abundance: .; j_gene: TRBJ1-5; d_gene: .; v_gene: TRBV30; CDR3aa: CAWSASGALQPQHF; CDR3nt: TGTGCCTGGAGCGCCTCAGGGGCCTTGCAGCCCCAGCATTTT
abundance: .; j_gene: TRBJ1-1; d_gene: TRBD1; v_gene: TRBV6-1; CDR3aa: CASSEVDRTEAFF; CDR3nt: TGTGCCAGCAGTGAAGTGGACAGGACTGAAGCTTTCTTT
abundance: .; j_gene: TRBJ1-5; d_gene: .; v_gene: TRBV6-6; CDR3aa: CASSYDVKGSNQPQHF; CDR3nt: TGTGCCAGCAGTTACGATGTCAAAGGGAGCAATCAGCCCCAGCATTTT
abundance: .; j_gene: TRBJ1-3; d_gene: TRBD1; v_gene: TRBV28; CDR3aa: CASRIQGIGNTIYF; CDR3nt: TGTGCCAGCAGAATACAGGGGATAGGAAACACCATATATTTT
abundance: .; j_gene: TRBJ2-5; d_gene: TRBD2; v_gene: TRBV5-1; CDR3aa: CASSFSGGDETQYF; CDR3nt: TGCGCCAGCAGCTTTAGCGGGGGGGATGAGACCCAGTACTTC
abundance: .; j_gene: TRBJ2-2; d_gene: .; v_gene: TRBV10-3; CDR3aa: CATERTGELFF; CDR3nt: TGTGCCACAGAACGCACCGGGGAGCTGTTTTTT
abundance: .; j_gene: TRBJ2-3; d_gene: .; v_gene: TRBV6-1; CDR3aa: CASSERTDLPLKDTQYF; CDR3nt: TGTGCCAGCAGTGAAAGGACCGATTTGCCTCTCAAGGATACGCAGTATTTT
abundance: .; j_gene: TRBJ2-2; d_gene: .; v_gene: TRBV2; CDR3aa: CASSPEGAGRGRAGELFF; CDR3nt: TGTGCCAGCAGTCCCGAAGGGGCCGGGAGGGGGCGTGCCGGGGAGCTGTTTTTT
abundance: many; j_gene: TRBJ1-5; d_gene: TRBD1; v_gene: TRBV29-1; CDR3aa: CSASGTGGKNQPQHF; CDR3nt: TGCAGCGCCTCCGGGACAGGGGGCAAGAATCAGCCCCAGCATTTT
abundance: .; j_gene: TRBJ1-1; d_gene: .; v_gene: TRBV2; CDR3aa: CASREESTGWAAEAFF; CDR3nt: TGTGCCAGCAGGGAAGAATCCACAGGGTGGGCAGCTGAAGCTTTCTTT
abundance: few; j_gene: TRBJ2-7; d_gene: TRBD2; v_gene: TRBV10-2; CDR3aa: CASSELWTSGYEQYF; CDR3nt: TGCGCCAGCAGTGAGTTGTGGACTAGCGGCTACGAGCAGTACTTC
abundance: .; j_gene: TRBJ1-2; d_gene: .; v_gene: TRBV5-6; CDR3aa: CASSLATATNYGYTF; CDR3nt: TGTGCCAGCAGCCTAGCGACAGCGACTAACTATGGCTACACCTTC
abundance: .; j_gene: TRBJ2-3; d_gene: .; v_gene: TRBV19; CDR3aa: CATSQGGPPTDTQYF; CDR3nt: TGTGCCACCTCCCAGGGGGGGCCTCCCACAGATACGCAGTATTTT
abundance: .; j_gene: TRBJ2-5; d_gene: TRBD1; v_gene: TRBV5-4; CDR3aa: CASSLAGGNLETQYF; CDR3nt: TGTGCCTCGAGTCTGGCAGGGGGCAATTTAGAGACCCAGTACTTC
abundance: once; j_gene: TRBJ2-1; d_gene: TRBD2; v_gene: TRBV4-1; CDR3aa: CASSQASGRAGNEQFF; CDR3nt: TGCGCCAGCAGCCAAGCTAGCGGGAGGGCTGGGAATGAGCAGTTCTTC
abundance: .; j_gene: TRBJ2-2; d_gene: TRBD1; v_gene: TRBV28; CDR3aa: CASSHRGLNTGELFF; CDR3nt: TGTGCCAGCAGTCACAGGGGGCTGAACACCGGGGAGCTGTTTTTT
abundance: .; j_gene: TRBJ1-5; d_gene: .; v_gene: TRBV28; CDR3aa: CASSFRMDSNQPQHF; CDR3nt: TGTGCCAGCAGTTTCCGGATGGATAGCAATCAGCCCCAGCATTTT
abundance: once; j_gene: TRBJ2-3; d_gene: .; v_gene: TRBV9; CDR3aa: CASSVAPPGRSTDTQYF; CDR3nt: TGTGCCAGCAGCGTAGCTCCCCCCGGTCGGTCCACAGATACGCAGTATTTT
abundance: .; j_gene: TRBJ1-2; d_gene: .; v_gene: TRBV5-1; CDR3aa: CASSLGDNSHGYTF; CDR3nt: TGCGCCAGCAGCTTGGGGGACAACTCTCATGGCTACACCTTC
abundance: .; j_gene: TRBJ1-2; d_gene: TRBD1; v_gene: TRBV5-4; CDR3aa: CASSLVFGTEFGYTF; CDR3nt: TGTGCCAGCAGCTTGGTCTTTGGGACAGAGTTCGGCTACACCTTC
abundance: .; j_gene: TRBJ2-5; d_gene: TRBD2; v_gene: TRBV5-4; CDR3aa: CASSLPGTSGGGETQYF; CDR3nt: TGTGCCAGCAGCTTGCCGGGGACTAGCGGGGGCGGGGAGACCCAGTACTTC
abundance: .; j_gene: TRBJ1-3; d_gene: .; v_gene: TRBV30; CDR3aa: CAWSVLRLGTGNTIYF; CDR3nt: TGTGCCTGGAGTGTACTCAGACTTGGGACTGGAAACACCATATATTTT